This T cell receptor beta chain was recorded in a study of vaccination and CD4 T cells after COVID-19. Study-wide background: Control cultures were given a CEFX pool, an HIV-1 Nef pool, or no peptide.

This clonotype was counted between two and nine times. Its antigen is unknown. One junction end does not reproduce the germline sequence, and a read error may be involved. Noted treatment: roughly 11-day PBMC culture with coronavirus spike peptide pools or control peptides (ViraFEST assay). One should note that the unexposed donor's CD4+ T cells were collected before the COVID-19 pandemic (2011-2018). PBMCs, plated at a few million per well, were grown in the presence of 10 IU/ml IL-2 and approximately 9 ug/ml peptide pools. From germline, CDR1 is SSHAT and CDR2 FNYEAQ (reference sequence). The CDR3 extends over 16 amino acids. The Oncomine TCR Beta short-read assay sequenced DNA from cultured CD4+ T cells. Cultured CD4+ T cells were the source of extracted genomic DNA. TCRdb reanalysed the PCR reads using MiXCR and keeps one entry per CDR3 protein. The sample records some 9,000 distinct CDR3 sequences, roughly 30% being singletons.

The material sequenced was CD4+ T cells from blood, cultured in vitro. This receptor was obtained from a human donor in good health. This chain connects TRBV7-7 to TRBJ2-7; 10 nucleotides agree with TRBD1. The CDR3 protein is CASRYTPGQGIHEQYF. CDR3 bases: TGTGCTAGCAGGTATACTCCGGGACAGGGGATCCACGAGCAGTACTTC.